One sample yielded the 28 T cell receptor beta chains listed below, sequenced in a study of shared clonotypes between healthy human individuals. Libraries were prepared by immunoSEQ multiplex PCR; TCRdb keeps only in-frame clonotypes and omits some of them. The profile shows hundreds of thousands of clones, roughly three quarters of them singletons. Sequenced: PBMCs. These TCRs come from a woman in her forties in good health. Some clones in this sample may be carry-over from other donors' samples.

The chain uses TRBV6-5 and TRBJ1-1, with a possible D match to TRBD1 (5 bases). V was shortened by 0 bases and J by 4 bases, with 15 bases between the two germline ends. This CDR3 has 16 amino acids. Germline assignment: CDR1 MNHEY and CDR2 SVGAGI. The CDR3 reads CASSYSAGMGGTEAFF. The CDR3 DNA sequence: TGTGCCAGCAGTTACTCGGCAGGGATGGGGGGCACTGAAGCTTTCTTT.

Concerning this clone itself: At one end the junction does not follow the germline gene, possibly because of a read error. The V gene is TRBV5-1, the J gene TRBJ2-7; D gene uncertain. The CDR3 extends over 13 amino acids. Germline lookup yields CDR1 SGHRS and CDR2 YFSETQ. The CDR3 loop is CASSLEGSMLSRF. The CDR3 DNA sequence: TGCGCCAGCAGCTTGGAGGGTTCTATGTTGTCGAGGTTC.

This clone was detected a few times. The chain joins TRBV27 to TRBJ2-7; a weak D match, TRBD2 (5 bases). CDR1 MNHEY and CDR2 SMNVEV come from the germline V gene (reference sequence). V lost 1 base, J lost 5 bases, and 15 bases lay in between. This CDR3 is built from 15 residues. CDR3 in amino acids: CASSLWVRGIDEQYF. DNA of the CDR3: TGTGCCAGCAGTTTATGGGTACGAGGGATCGACGAGCAGTACTTC.

The CDR3 bases are TGCGCCAGCAGCTTGGACTACTTCGGCACTGAAGCTTTCTTT. The encoded protein is CASSLDYFGTEAFF. The J gene is TRBJ1-1, the V gene TRBV5-1; no clear D gene. Germline CDR1 SGHRS, CDR2 YFSETQ. The CDR3 sequence is 14 residues long. Trimming shortened V by 0 bases and J by 4 bases, and 10 bases separated the two germline ends.

This rearrangement joins TRBV7-9 to TRBJ2-5, with 8 bases that match TRBD1. The CDR3 consists of 15 residues. The trim removed 5 bases at V and 3 bases at J, leaving 8 bases unmatched. CDR1 and CDR2 from the germline V gene are SEHNR and FQNEAQ (reference sequence). CDR3 sequence (DNA): TGTGCCAGCAGCGCAACCACACAGGGGGAAGAGACCCAGTACTTC. Translating it yields CASSATTQGEETQYF.

As DNA, the CDR3 is TGTGCCAGCAGCAAAGTTGGGGGGTACCCCTACGAGCAGTACTTC. Translating gives CASSKVGGYPYEQYF. The chain has TRBV21-1 and TRBJ2-7; the listed D gene, TRBD2, was not tested against the DNA. TRBV21-1 is a recognized pseudogene. The CDR3 contains 15 residues.

For the CDR3, the DNA is TGTGCCAGCAGCGTAGCTAGCTGGACAGATACGCAGTATTTT. It specifies CASSVASWTDTQYF. The J gene is TRBJ2-3, the V gene TRBV9, with D tentatively TRBD2 (5 bases). Germline lookup yields CDR1 SGDLS and CDR2 YYNGEE. The CDR3 consists of 14 residues. Trimming stripped 0 bases from V and 3 bases from J, with 8 bases between. Supplemented by reference TRBV9 and TRBJ2-3, the full variable domain reads DSGVTQTPKHLITATGQRVTLRCSPRSGDLSVYWYQQSLDQGLQFLIQYYNGEERAKGNILERFSAQQFPDLHSELNLSSLELGDSALYFCASSVASWTDTQYFGPGTRLTVL.

CDR3 loop: CASSLGAGQGVVGANVLTF. In DNA form, the CDR3 reads TGTGCCAGCAGCTTAGGGGCGGGACAGGGGGTGGTTGGGGCCAACGTCCTGACTTTC. The J gene is TRBJ2-6, the V gene TRBV7-9, with 11 bases lining up with TRBD1. The CDR3 totals 19 residues. J lost 3 bases, V lost 1 base, and 8 bases had no gene match. Looked up from germline, CDR1 is SEHNR and CDR2 is FQNEAQ (reference sequence).

The chain links TRBV7-9 to TRBJ2-1; 7 bases match TRBD2. Germline trimming cut 4 bases from V and 4 bases from J; bases unmatched to any gene: 7. The CDR3 has 15 amino acids. CDR1 is SEHNR, CDR2 FQNEAQ, per germline (reference sequence). Written as DNA, the CDR3 is TGTGCCAGCAGCTCAAGCGGGAACAATTACAATGAGCAGTTCTTC. This codes for CASSSSGNNYNEQFF.

This chain uses TRBV18 with TRBJ1-5; a weak D match, TRBD1 (6 bases). CDR1 and CDR2 from the germline V gene are KGHSH and LQKENI. Trimming stripped 2 bases from V and 9 bases from J, with 17 bases between. The CDR3 sequence is 15 residues long. Written as DNA, the CDR3 is TGTGCCAGCTCACCAGGGTCTCTACAGGGAGGGCCCCAGCATTTT. Encoded protein: CASSPGSLQGGPQHF.

V is TRBV18 and J is TRBJ2-7; 9 bases line up with TRBD1. The CDR3 is made up of 14 amino acids. CDR1 KGHSH and CDR2 LQKENI come from the germline V gene. V lost 3 bases, J lost 2 bases, and 2 bases stayed unmatched. DNA of the CDR3: TGTGCCAGCTCACCGGGACAGGGAACCTACGAGCAGTACTTC. Translating gives CASSPGQGTYEQYF.

V is TRBV21-1 and J is TRBJ2-5; the table assigns TRBD2, which was not confirmed against the DNA. TRBV21-1 is annotated as a pseudogene. The CDR3 runs to 15 residues. CDR3 bases: TGTGCCAGCAGCAAAAGCCCCGGGACTGAAGAGACCCAGTACTTC. Translation: CASSKSPGTEETQYF.

The J gene is TRBJ2-3, the V gene TRBV9; D assignment may be TRBD1 or TRBD2 (7 bases each). Trimming removed 4 bases from V and 4 bases from J, with 19 bases in between. The CDR3 spans 16 residues. Germline assignment: CDR1 SGDLS and CDR2 YYNGEE. CDR3 in amino acids: CASSSKGAGVADTQYF. In DNA form, the CDR3 reads TGTGCCAGCAGCTCCAAGGGGGCGGGAGTAGCAGATACGCAGTATTTT.

The chain uses TRBV7-9 and TRBJ1-1, with 7 bases lining up with TRBD1. V lost 5 bases and J lost 11; bases outside the gene matches: 8. This CDR3 spans 12 amino acids. Germline lookup yields CDR1 SEHNR and CDR2 FQNEAQ (reference sequence). CDR3 residues: CASSRDRDGAFF. CDR3 sequence (DNA): TGTGCCAGCAGCCGCGACAGGGATGGGGCTTTCTTT.

The chain links TRBV27 to TRBJ2-3, with D tentatively TRBD2 (5 bases). V lost 6 bases to trimming and J lost 3 bases, with 13 bases between them. Per the germline V gene, CDR1 is MNHEY and CDR2 is SMNVEV (reference sequence). This CDR3 spans 14 amino acids. The CDR3 bases are TGTGCCAGCAGCCCTTCGAGGACTACAGATACGCAGTATTTT. It codes for CASSPSRTTDTQYF.

The V and J genes are TRBV9 and TRBJ2-3, with 9 bases that match TRBD2. The CDR3 contains 16 residues. V dropped 0 bases and J dropped 4; count of bases not matched to a gene: 6. Germline V gives CDR1 SGDLS, CDR2 YYNGEE. CDR3 protein: CASSVGIAGVSDTQYF. CDR3 in DNA: TGTGCCAGCAGCGTAGGAATAGCGGGAGTCTCAGATACGCAGTATTTT.

The V call is TRBV5-5, the J call TRBJ1-2; D unclear. Trimming stripped 2 bases from V and 1 base from J, with 6 bases between. The CDR3 runs to 13 residues. Germline V gene lookup returns CDR1 SGHKS and CDR2 YYEKEE (reference sequence). The CDR3 DNA sequence: TGTGCCAGCAGCTTACCGGGTAACTATGGCTACACCTTC. Its translation is CASSLPGNYGYTF.

The chain combines TRBV28 with TRBJ2-4, with D hard to call. The CDR3 runs 16 residues. Per germline, CDR1 MDHEN and CDR2 SYDVKM. Trimming took off 2 bases at V and 0 bases at J, with 11 bases between the two ends. The CDR3 DNA sequence: TGTGCCAGCAGTTTAAGACGGCTTTTAGCCAAAAACATTCAGTACTTC. Translated: CASSLRRLLAKNIQYF.

Regarding this clone: Additional DNA sequences in this sample encode the identical CDR3. V gene TRBV7-2 combines with J gene TRBJ1-5; the D is unclear. The CDR3 is 13 residues long. The V end lost 1 base, the J end lost 1 base, and 2 bases lay between the germline ends. The V gene's germline CDR1 is SGHTA and CDR2 FQGNSA. The CDR3 DNA reads as TGTGCCAGCAGCTTAGTGAGCAATCAGCCCCAGCATTTT. Its translation: CASSLVSNQPQHF.

The chain has TRBV9 and TRBJ1-4, with TRBD1 identical over 9 bases. The length of the CDR3 is 15 residues. V lost 1 base and J lost 7; bases outside the gene matches: 5. Germline CDR1 SGDLS, CDR2 YYNGEE. The CDR3 reads CASSVRTGAGEKLFF. In DNA form, the CDR3 reads TGTGCCAGCAGCGTACGGACAGGGGCGGGTGAAAAACTGTTTTTT.

This chain joins TRBV14 and TRBJ2-7; 7 nucleotides match TRBD2. There are 13 residues in the CDR3. The germline CDR1 and CDR2 sequences are SGHDN and FVKESK. J was trimmed by 6 bases and V by 1 base; bases with no gene match: 3. This CDR3 reads CASSQGGGGEQYF. As DNA, the CDR3 is TGTGCCAGCAGCCAAGGGGGGGGAGGCGAGCAGTACTTC.

The chain uses TRBV11-2 and TRBJ2-1, with D perhaps matching TRBD1 or TRBD2 (7 bases each). V gave up 3 bases and J gave up 10 bases, with 19 bases separating them. The CDR3 is 15 residues long. The V gene's germline CDR1 is SGHAT and CDR2 FQNNGV. This chain's CDR3 is CASSFSSGARGEQFF. Written as DNA, the CDR3 is TGTGCCAGCAGCTTTTCCAGCGGGGCCAGGGGGGAGCAGTTCTTC.

V is TRBV29-1 and J is TRBJ1-4; D remains ambiguous. Germline V gene lookup returns CDR1 SQVTM and CDR2 ANQGSEA. Trimming removed 4 bases at V and 7 bases at J, with 16 bases between. The CDR3 runs to 14 residues. For the CDR3, the DNA is TGCAGCGTTGTTGATCCGGTGGTAGGTGAAAAACTGTTTTTT. It specifies CSVVDPVVGEKLFF.

V is TRBV11-2 and J is TRBJ2-5, with D tentatively TRBD1 (6 bases). This CDR3 has 14 amino acids. Germline V gene lookup returns CDR1 SGHAT and CDR2 FQNNGV. V was pared by 5 bases and J by 0 bases, with 10 bases between. The CDR3 spells CASSPDRYQETQYF. The CDR3 DNA reads TGTGCCAGCAGCCCAGACAGGTACCAAGAGACCCAGTACTTC.

This chain connects TRBV18 to TRBJ1-5; 7 nucleotides align to TRBD1. The trim removed 3 bases at V and 6 bases at J, leaving 5 bases unmatched. Germline CDR1 KGHSH, CDR2 LQKENI. The CDR3 is 14 amino acids. DNA for the CDR3: TGTGCCAGCTCACCCGGGACAGCCGTTCAGCCCCAGCATTTT. Translating it yields CASSPGTAVQPQHF.

This chain links TRBV5-1 with TRBJ2-3; 13 bases line up with TRBD2. The junction had 8 bases not matched to a gene; V was cut back by 4 bases and J by 0 bases. The V gene's germline CDR1 is SGHRS and CDR2 YFSETQ. The CDR3 sequence is 18 residues long. The CDR3 DNA sequence: TGCGCCAGCAGCCCCGGGACTAGCGGGGCGATAAGCACAGATACGCAGTATTTT. This translates into CASSPGTSGAISTDTQYF. The entire variable domain, with the rest obtained from reference TRBV5-1 and TRBJ2-3, is as follows: KAGVTQTPRYLIKTRGQQVTLSCSPISGHRSVSWYQQTPGQGLQFLFEYFSETQRNKGNFPGRFSGRQFSNSRSEMNVSTLELGDSALYLCASSPGTSGAISTDTQYFGPGTRLTVL.

V and J are TRBV19 and TRBJ2-5; TRBD2 aligns across 8 bases. Germline-derived CDR1 and CDR2 are LNHDA and SQIVND (reference sequence). V lost 3 bases and J lost 11; bases outside the gene matches: 17. This CDR3 has 16 residues. Written as DNA, the CDR3 is TGTGCCAGTAGTATTCGGATCCGGGAGGGCCGGGTAGAGCAGTACTTC. Amino acid sequence: CASSIRIREGRVEQYF. Together with reference TRBV19 and TRBJ2-5, the CDR3 gives the full variable domain: DGGITQSPKYLFRKEGQNVTLSCEQNLNHDAMYWYRQDPGQGLRLIYYSQIVNDFQKGDIAEGYSVSREKKESFPLTVTSAQKNPTAFYLCASSIRIREGRVEQYFGPGTRLLVL.

The chain has TRBV7-9 and TRBJ2-7; 7 bases agree with TRBD1. Germline CDR1 reads SEHNR; CDR2 reads FQNEAQ (reference sequence). This CDR3 spans 13 amino acids. After removal of 0 bases from V and 7 bases from J, the junction contained 3 bases not matched to a gene. In DNA, the CDR3 is TGTGCCAGCAGCTTAGCAGGGGGCTGGGAGCAGTACTTC. Translating gives CASSLAGGWEQYF.